The 2 T cell receptor beta chains reported below all come from one sample, sequenced in a study of early T cells in non-severe SARS-CoV-2 infection. TCRdb reanalysed the 5' RACE reads using MiXCR and keeps one entry per CDR3 protein. The sample yields about 83,000 distinct CDR3 sequences, roughly an eighth seen once. Sequenced sample: whole blood. The origin of the receptors is an adult who was a healthcare worker with PCR-confirmed SARS-CoV-2 infection or an uninfected control (not recorded which).

This sequence joins TRBV20-1 and TRBJ2-1; D may be TRBD1 or TRBD2 (5 bases each). The CDR3 is 15 residues long. CDR1 is DFQATT, CDR2 SNEGSKA, per germline (reference sequence). V lost 3 bases to trimming and J lost 9 bases, with 21 bases between them. This CDR3 reads CSAREFRAGGIEQFF. The CDR3 DNA reads as TGCAGTGCTAGGGAATTCCGGGCTGGGGGAATTGAGCAGTTCTTC.

This clonotype was recorded many times. The chain is built from TRBV5-1 and TRBJ2-2, with D hard to call. CDR1 is SGHRS, CDR2 YFSETQ, per germline. Trimming stripped 0 bases from V and 4 bases from J, with 10 bases between. This CDR3 has 15 amino acids. The CDR3 sequence is CASSLESRVTGELFF. DNA of the CDR3: TGCGCCAGCAGCTTGGAGAGTCGTGTCACCGGGGAGCTGTTTTTT.